This T cell receptor beta chain was identified in a study of T cell responses to AZD1222 COVID-19 vaccine. About this clone itself: Its antigen remains unidentified.

Study-level findings and limits: All repertoire sampling was performed exclusively after the peak T cell response. Clonal diversity may have been underestimated in mostly white British donors.

This CDR3 region has 11 residues. CDR1 is SGHRS, CDR2 YFSETQ, per germline. The V gene lost 3 bases and the J gene lost 4 bases, with 5 bases spanning the gap. Data came from immunoSEQ multiplex PCR; TCRdb stores just in-frame clones and leaves some out. The sample shows 130,000 to 150,000 clones, 93% of them seen only once. Sequenced material: peripheral blood, taken on day 0 of AZD1222 vaccination. The J gene is TRBJ2-7, the V gene TRBV5-1, with D hard to call. The receptor's source is an adult in good health. For the CDR3, the DNA is TGCGCCAGCAGCTCGCTGTACGAGCAGTACTTC. Translated, it gives CASSSLYEQYF.